The subject of this entry is one TCR beta chain. This clone was picked up many times. Its cognate antigen has yet to be identified. Base qualities are not provided; no much larger clone lies one nucleotide away. The immunoSEQ Assay, a bias-controlled multiplex PCR, was used to amplify TCRbeta CDR3 regions from genomic DNA. As for how the authors treated the data: The number of nucleated cells in each sample was estimated from the amplification of reference gene primers within the assay. Sequence reads were collapsed and filtered to measure the absolute abundance of every unique TCRbeta CDR3 rearrangement. Productive Simpson clonality was computed per sample as the square root of Simpson's diversity index over productive rearrangements. TCRdb's version of the immuneACCESS table is confined to in-frame rearrangements and falls short of the full clone set. An unresolved V gene accounts for under half of the shortfall where checked; the remainder is of unknown origin. The D gene and trimming were derived from the DNA, and the V and J assignments and clone size from that table. A total of 200,000 to 250,000 clones appear in this sample, around nine tenths of them only once. The ten biggest clones cover 5.5% to 8% of the sample.

This entry is derived from a study of blood T cell repertoires in COVID-19 (dated by TCRdb to the early 2020s). Context from the whole study: Collaborator samples came from the United States, Italy and Spain and covered acute and convalescent phases of COVID-19. The material from the prospective study consisted of cDNA or gDNA derived from T cells, B-cell-depleted T cells, or PBMCs. Deeply sampled blood TCRbeta repertoires from subjects exposed to, actively infected with, or recovered from COVID-19 were included in the dataset. A freely available public database, intended as a resource for researchers studying the immune response to SARS-CoV-2, is where the repertoires were released. The sample metadata nearly always contained a de-identified subject ID, COVID-19 status, age in years and sex. Where available, HLA class I and class II types were obtained from metadata supplied by the sample provider rather than from assay-based typing. Samples came from the ongoing ImmuneRACE study (first 160 participants) plus 1,254 subjects from 6 global collaborators.

Another Seattle source contributed samples from volunteer blood donors who had recovered from COVID-19. Whole blood was collected in K2EDTA tubes by collaborating institutions according to the institutions' own protocols. For TCRbeta analysis, collaborators shipped samples as frozen whole blood, isolated PBMCs, or DNA extracted from either of those sample types. Study-wide conclusions, independent of this receptor: The amount of clinical and demographic metadata varied by source and participant and was provided uncurated.

After removal of 8 bases from V and 3 bases from J, the junction retains 11 bases not matched to a gene. From the germline V gene, CDR1 is MRHNA and CDR2 is SNTAGT. Spanning cysteine to phenylalanine, the CDR3 consists of 18 amino acids. Just CDR3 DNA is preserved here, 54 bases in frame from base 1. Sample: peripheral blood. This chain is built from TRBV6-4 and TRBJ2-2; TRBD2 aligns with 14 central bases. This receptor was identified in a man between 60 and 75 years old who had recovered from COVID-19. The DNA is TGTGCCAGCTCCGTGGAAGGGGGACTAGCGGGAGACACCGGGGAGCTGTTTTTT. Translated, this gives CASSVEGGLAGDTGELFF.